This record covers a single T cell receptor beta chain. Its antigen is currently unknown. This entry belongs to a study of cytomegalovirus exposure and HLA in healthy donors. Study-level information: There were 350 to 400 genotyped donors. Of these, roughly 80% fell in the genetic ancestry cluster associated with self-reported Caucasian donors. Study findings and constraints: Accurate prediction of most subjects' HLA-A and HLA-B alleles from TCR beta sequences was reported. Later analysis demonstrated an association between a missense DCLRE1C variant and TCR beta V- and J-gene trimming. Association with HLA alleles at 0.05 false discovery rate was found for 15,000 to 20,000 TCR beta sequences in a later analysis.

PCR involved 60 Vbeta and 13 Jbeta primers. Assay used: immunoSEQ multiplex PCR; TCRdb lists only in-frame clones, some missing. The data contain about 200,000 clones, 75% to 85% of them singletons. The CDR3 consists of 16 residues. V trimming: 6 bases; J trimming: 2 bases; junction bases outside the gene matches: 7. Germline V gene sequence: CDR1 SEHNR, CDR2 FQNEAQ (reference sequence). The chain recombines TRBV7-9 with TRBJ2-3, with 11 bases fitting TRBD2. The sequencing input was PBMCs. This sequence was found in a male donor in good health and CMV-seropositive. The CDR3 nucleotides read TGTGCCAGCAGGGCCGGGACTAGCGGATTCACAGATACGCAGTATTTT. The encoded protein is CASRAGTSGFTDTQYF.